These 7 T cell receptor beta chains originate from one sample sequenced in a study of blood T cells in healthy people across ages. Primers used in a second PCR of roughly 6 to 11 cycles were a sample-barcoded 5' primer and a J-beta primer mix. TCRdb reprocessed the 5' RACE reads with MiXCR, giving one entry per CDR3 protein. The data hold under 800,000 distinct CDR3 sequences, with roughly two fifths observed a single time. What was sequenced was blood. The origin of the receptors is a woman between 55 and 75 years old in good health.

This clonotype was detected only a few times. V and J are TRBV27 and TRBJ1-1; the D is unclear. This CDR3 is 15 amino acids long. Germline CDR1 MNHEY, CDR2 SMNVEV (reference sequence). V was shortened by 4 bases and J by 4 bases, with 16 bases between the two germline ends. CDR3 nucleotides: TGTGCCAGCAGTTCCCTCGCGGGCGGCAGCACTGAAGCTTTCTTT. It codes for CASSSLAGGSTEAFF.

This clonotype was picked up many times. The chain couples TRBV18 to TRBJ1-1; 9 nucleotides align to TRBD1. From germline, CDR1 is KGHSH and CDR2 LQKENI. The V gene end was trimmed by 2 bases and the J gene end by 5 bases; junction bases not matched to a gene: 3. The CDR3 sequence is 14 residues long. CDR3 in amino acids: CASSPRQGGTEAFF. CDR3 bases: TGTGCCAGCTCACCAAGACAGGGGGGGACTGAAGCTTTCTTT. The complete variable domain, with remaining parts taken from reference TRBV18 and TRBJ1-1, reads NAGVMQNPRHLVRRRGQEARLRCSPMKGHSHVYWYRQLPEEGLKFMVYLQKENIIDESGMPKERFSAEFPKEGPSILRIQQVVRGDSAAYFCASSPRQGGTEAFFGQGTRLTVV.

The J gene is TRBJ1-2, the V gene TRBV30; no clear D. V was cut by 0 bases and J by 1 base, with 9 bases left in between. CDR3 size: 14 residues. CDR1 and CDR2 (germline): GTSNPN, SVGIG (reference sequence). The CDR3 nucleotides are TGTGCCTGGAGTGTAGGTTTCAGTAACTATGGCTACACCTTC. Its translation is CAWSVGFSNYGYTF.

This chain uses TRBV15 with TRBJ2-1, with D possibly being TRBD2 (6 bases). The DNA end favors TRBJ2-7, so the J call may be wrong. Germline CDR1 reads LNHNV; CDR2 reads YYDKDF (reference sequence). This CDR3 spans 15 amino acids. The chain's CDR3 is CATSKDGSSYNEQYF. The CDR3 region has the DNA TGTGCCACCAGCAAGGACGGGAGCTCCTACAATGAGCAGTACTTC.

The gene calls are TRBV3-1 and TRBJ1-4; the D is unclear. Per the germline V gene, CDR1 is LGHDT and CDR2 is YNNKEL (reference sequence). The CDR3 runs to 14 residues. Between the trimmed V and J ends, which lost 4 bases and 0 bases, there was a span of 6 bases. CDR3 bases: TGTGCCAGCAGCCCAAGTGCAACTAATGAAAAACTGTTTTTT. Protein sequence: CASSPSATNEKLFF.

Worth noting for this clonotype: A much more abundant neighbour one base away suggests this may be a read error. CDR3 in DNA: TGCGCCAGCAGCCCTTGGGCAGGGAGCGGGCAGTACTTC. Its translation is CASSPWAGSGQYF. This chain links TRBV5-1 with TRBJ2-7, with D perhaps being TRBD1 or TRBD2 (5 bases each). This CDR3 region has 13 residues. Germline V gives CDR1 SGHRS, CDR2 YFSETQ. Trimming stripped 4 bases from V and 9 bases from J, with 17 bases between.

The V call is TRBV14, the J call TRBJ2-7; D is ambiguous. The V end lost 1 base, the J end lost 7 bases, and 14 bases lay between the germline ends. Germline assignment: CDR1 SGHDN and CDR2 FVKESK. The CDR3 spans 14 residues. The CDR3 here is CASSQAQLYGEQYF. The CDR3, as DNA: TGTGCCAGCAGCCAAGCCCAGCTTTACGGGGAGCAGTACTTC. Full variable domain (outside the CDR3, taken from reference TRBV14 and TRBJ2-7): EAGVTQFPSHSVIEKGQTVTLRCDPISGHDNLYWYRRVMGKEIKFLLHFVKESKQDESGMPNNRFLAERTGGTYSTLKVQPAELEDSGVYFCASSQAQLYGEQYFGPGTRLTVT.